The 18 T cell receptor beta chains in this list originate from one sample, sequenced in a study of T cells in Graves' hyperthyroidism and ophthalmopathy. The source material, RNA transcripts, was used to amplify TCR beta CDR3 regions. RT-PCR in the first round (using the HTBI primer set) targeted the TCR CDR3. TCRdb fed the multiplex PCR reads into MiXCR, producing one record per CDR3 protein. The sample records about 340,000 distinct CDR3 sequences, 20% to 25% being singletons. The sequenced sample was blood. These receptors all come from a woman aged 50 to 60 with Graves' hyperthyroidism.

The table lists this clonotype with many counts. This rearrangement joins TRBV5-1 to TRBJ1-3; D may be TRBD1 (6 bases). This CDR3 is 16 amino acids long. Germline V CDR1 and CDR2: SGHRS, YFSETQ. V shed 5 bases and J shed 10 bases, with 25 bases lying between them. DNA for the CDR3: TGCGCCAGCAGACCCGACACAACCGGGACACCAGGGACCATATATTTT. This translates into CASRPDTTGTPGTIYF.

This clonotype was observed at least ten times. This rearrangement joins TRBV24-1 to TRBJ2-7; weak D call: TRBD2 (5 bases). Germline V gene lookup returns CDR1 KGHDR and CDR2 SFDVKD. This CDR3 region has 13 residues. V lost 3 bases and J 6 bases, leaving 11 bases between the germline ends. The CDR3 here is CATSDPPGFEQYF. CDR3 coding DNA: TGTGCCACCAGTGATCCGCCGGGGTTCGAGCAGTACTTC.

This clonotype was observed at least ten times. V gene TRBV30 combines with J gene TRBJ2-7, with TRBD2 matching over 12 bases. Germline V gives CDR1 GTSNPN, CDR2 SVGIG (reference sequence). The V and J ends lost 0 bases and 3 bases, in that order; junction bases with no gene match: 0. CDR3 length: 14 amino acids. CDR3 in amino acids: CAWSVTSGSYEQYF. CDR3 coding DNA: TGTGCCTGGAGTGTGACTAGCGGGAGCTACGAGCAGTACTTC.

This clonotype was counted only a few times. This sequence joins TRBV18 and TRBJ2-2; D is unresolved. Trimming took 3 bases from V and 7 from J, leaving 6 bases between them. CDR3 size: 12 residues. Germline V gene sequence: CDR1 KGHSH, CDR2 LQKENI. The DNA for the CDR3 is TGTGCCAGCTCACCCGCGGACGGGGAGCTGTTTTTT. Protein: CASSPADGELFF.

This chain uses TRBV18 with TRBJ2-2, with D possibly matching TRBD2 (6 bases). This CDR3 is built from 16 residues. Germline V CDR1 and CDR2: KGHSH, LQKENI. V lost 1 base and J lost 0, with 9 bases in between. CDR3 region: CASSPRDLANTGELFF. CDR3 DNA: TGTGCCAGCTCACCACGGGACTTAGCGAACACCGGGGAGCTGTTTTTT. Full variable domain (remainder filled in from reference TRBV18 and TRBJ2-2): NAGVMQNPRHLVRRRGQEARLRCSPMKGHSHVYWYRQLPEEGLKFMVYLQKENIIDESGMPKERFSAEFPKEGPSILRIQQVVRGDSAAYFCASSPRDLANTGELFFGEGSRLTVL.

This clonotype was picked up a small number of times. A read error may be the cause here, since a much bigger clone is one base away. V usage is TRBV29-1 and J usage is TRBJ1-2, with 9 nucleotides matching TRBD1. V dropped 7 bases and J dropped 5; count of bases not matched to a gene: 11. The germline V gene encodes CDR1 SQVTM and CDR2 ANQGSEA. The CDR3 loop spans 14 amino acids. Here the CDR3 DNA reads TGCAGCGCTGGCAACCGGGACAGGGCTTATGGCTACACCTTC. This gives the protein CSAGNRDRAYGYTF.

The V gene is TRBV2, the J gene TRBJ2-7; a weak D match, TRBD2 (5 bases). V dropped 5 bases and J dropped 3 bases, with 23 bases sitting between them. This CDR3 contains 17 residues. CDR1 is SNHLY and CDR2 is FYNNEI in the germline V gene. CDR3 loop: CASSLREFTRRFYEQYF. In DNA, the CDR3 is TGTGCCAGCAGTCTCCGGGAATTTACCCGAAGATTCTACGAGCAGTACTTC.

This clonotype was found many times. This rearrangement joins TRBV20-1 to TRBJ2-7, with TRBD2 identical over 13 bases. Germline CDR1 reads DFQATT; CDR2 reads SNEGSKA (reference sequence). Trimming cost V 1 base and J 4 bases; bases outside gene matches: 10. The CDR3 runs to 17 residues. CDR3 sequence: CSARAAGGLAGIYEQYF. CDR3 bases: TGCAGTGCTAGAGCGGCAGGGGGACTAGCGGGGATATACGAGCAGTACTTC.

This clonotype was seen a few times. The chain joins TRBV20-1 to TRBJ2-4; 8 bases are a match to TRBD2. Germline CDR1 reads DFQATT; CDR2 reads SNEGSKA (reference sequence). Trimming removed 3 bases from V and 1 base from J; junction bases left unmatched: 5. CDR3 length equals 15 residues. The CDR3 here is CSASPLAVAKNIQYF. The CDR3, as DNA: TGCAGTGCTAGTCCACTAGCGGTCGCCAAAAACATTCAGTACTTC.

This chain links TRBV2 with TRBJ2-7; 9 bases are a match to TRBD2. The CDR3 is made up of 18 amino acids. V trimming: 6 bases; J trimming: 1 base; junction bases outside the gene matches: 16. Germline CDR1 and CDR2: SNHLY and FYNNEI. For the CDR3, the DNA is TGTGCCAGCAGCGAGTTAGGGATTAGACTAGCGGAATCCTACGAGCAGTACTTC. This translates into CASSELGIRLAESYEQYF.

This clonotype was observed at least ten times. The V gene is TRBV28, the J gene TRBJ2-7; D gene uncertain. Germline V gene lookup returns CDR1 MDHEN and CDR2 SYDVKM. The V end lost 3 bases, the J end lost 4 bases, and 7 bases lay between the germline ends. The CDR3 length is 12 residues. This CDR3 is CASSFRHYEQYF. Written as DNA, the CDR3 is TGTGCCAGCAGTTTCAGACATTACGAGCAGTACTTC.

V and J are TRBV30 and TRBJ1-2; D call uncertain. The length of the CDR3 is 12 residues. V dropped 2 bases and J dropped 7 bases, with 11 bases sitting between them. Germline V gives CDR1 GTSNPN, CDR2 SVGIG (reference sequence). For the CDR3, the DNA is TGTGCCTGGAGTCCACGATCGGGTGGCTACACCTTC. Translation: CAWSPRSGGYTF.

The chain uses TRBV19 and TRBJ2-3, with 9 bases aligning to TRBD1. This CDR3 spans 14 amino acids. Germline trimming cut 10 bases from V and 5 bases from J; bases unmatched to any gene: 10. Germline values: CDR1 LNHDA, CDR2 SQIVND (reference sequence). CDR3 DNA sequence: TGTGCCACCGCATACAGGGGGCGAGGAGATACGCAGTATTTT. Translation gives CATAYRGRGDTQYF. Full variable domain (outside the CDR3, taken from reference TRBV19 and TRBJ2-3): DGGITQSPKYLFRKEGQNVTLSCEQNLNHDAMYWYRQDPGQGLRLIYYSQIVNDFQKGDIAEGYSVSREKKESFPLTVTSAQKNPTAFYLCATAYRGRGDTQYFGPGTRLTVL.

This clonotype was found many times. The chain is built from TRBV10-3 and TRBJ2-7; D unclear. V was shortened by 5 bases and J by 3 bases, with 11 bases between the two germline ends. The CDR3 length is 13 residues. The germline V gene has CDR1 ENHRY and CDR2 SYGVKD. The CDR3 here is CAISPGSNYEQYF. CDR3 coding DNA: TGTGCCATCAGTCCCGGGTCGAACTACGAGCAGTACTTC.

This clonotype was counted only a few times. The J gene is TRBJ2-3, the V gene TRBV5-1; 9 positions match TRBD1. This CDR3 contains 14 residues. V dropped 5 bases and J dropped 4; count of bases not matched to a gene: 5. The germline CDR1 and CDR2 sequences are SGHRS and YFSETQ. CDR3 protein: CASRQGTGPDTQYF. In DNA, the CDR3 is TGCGCCAGCAGACAGGGGACAGGGCCAGATACGCAGTATTTT.

The chain employs TRBV19 and TRBJ2-7; 7 bases line up with TRBD2. After removal of 1 base from V and 5 bases from J, the junction contained 5 bases not matched to a gene. This CDR3 spans 14 amino acids. The germline V gene encodes CDR1 LNHDA and CDR2 SQIVND (reference sequence). Here the CDR3 DNA reads TGTGCCAGTAGTATAGGCGGGAGAGGCCACGAGCAGTACTTC. Translating gives CASSIGGRGHEQYF.

This clonotype was observed many times. This chain joins TRBV7-2 and TRBJ2-2; 10 bases align to TRBD2. Trimming removed 5 bases from V and 6 bases from J; junction bases left unmatched: 12. CDR3 size: 17 residues. Germline loops: CDR1 SGHTA, CDR2 FQGNSA. CDR3 in amino acids: CASSPRGTSGIAGELFF. The CDR3 coding sequence is TGTGCCAGCAGCCCCAGGGGTACTAGCGGGATCGCCGGGGAGCTGTTTTTT.

This chain links TRBV5-6 with TRBJ1-6, with 8 positions matching TRBD1. The junction had 5 bases not matched to a gene; V was cut back by 5 bases and J by 4 bases. CDR1 is SGHDT, CDR2 YYEEEE, per germline. The CDR3 sequence is 15 residues long. The CDR3, as DNA: TGTGCCAGCAGTCTGGGACAGGTGTATAATTCACCCCTCCACTTT. Translating gives CASSLGQVYNSPLHF.